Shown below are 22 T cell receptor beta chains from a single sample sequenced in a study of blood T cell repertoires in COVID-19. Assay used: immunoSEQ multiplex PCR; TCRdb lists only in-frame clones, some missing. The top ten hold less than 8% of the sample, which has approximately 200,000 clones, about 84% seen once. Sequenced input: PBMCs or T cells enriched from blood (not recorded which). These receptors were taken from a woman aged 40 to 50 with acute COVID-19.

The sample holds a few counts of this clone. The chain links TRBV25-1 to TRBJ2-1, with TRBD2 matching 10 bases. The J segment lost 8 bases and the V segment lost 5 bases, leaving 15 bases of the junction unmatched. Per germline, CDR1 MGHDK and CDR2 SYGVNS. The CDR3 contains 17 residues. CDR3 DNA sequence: TGTGCCAGCAGTCGGGGACTAGCGACAATCGTGAGGGATGAGCAGTTCTTC. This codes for CASSRGLATIVRDEQFF.

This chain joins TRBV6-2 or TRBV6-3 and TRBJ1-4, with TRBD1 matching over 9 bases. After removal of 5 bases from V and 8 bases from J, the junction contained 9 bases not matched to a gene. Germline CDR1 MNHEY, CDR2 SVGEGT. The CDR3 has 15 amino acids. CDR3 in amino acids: CASSVGQGRGEKLFF. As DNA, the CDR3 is TGTGCCAGCAGTGTTGGACAGGGGCGCGGGGAAAAACTGTTTTTT.

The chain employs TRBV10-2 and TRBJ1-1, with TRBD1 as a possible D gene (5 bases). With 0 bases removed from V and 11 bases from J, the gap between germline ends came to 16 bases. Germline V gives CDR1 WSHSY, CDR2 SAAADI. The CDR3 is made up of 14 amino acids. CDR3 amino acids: CASSESRNGEGAFF. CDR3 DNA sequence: TGCGCCAGCAGTGAGTCGCGAAATGGGGAGGGGGCTTTCTTT.

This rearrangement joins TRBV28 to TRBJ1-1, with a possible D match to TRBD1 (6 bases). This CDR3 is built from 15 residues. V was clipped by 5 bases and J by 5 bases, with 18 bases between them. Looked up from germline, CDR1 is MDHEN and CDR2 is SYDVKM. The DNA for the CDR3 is TGTGCCAGCAGTCCTCAAGCGGGGGCAGGAACTGAAGCTTTCTTT. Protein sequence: CASSPQAGAGTEAFF.

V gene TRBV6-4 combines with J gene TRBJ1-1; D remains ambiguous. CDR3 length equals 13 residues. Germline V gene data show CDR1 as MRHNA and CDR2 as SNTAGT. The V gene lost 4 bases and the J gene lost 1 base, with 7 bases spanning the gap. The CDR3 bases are TGTGCCAGCAGTGTCGACTGGAACACTGAAGCTTTCTTT. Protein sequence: CASSVDWNTEAFF.

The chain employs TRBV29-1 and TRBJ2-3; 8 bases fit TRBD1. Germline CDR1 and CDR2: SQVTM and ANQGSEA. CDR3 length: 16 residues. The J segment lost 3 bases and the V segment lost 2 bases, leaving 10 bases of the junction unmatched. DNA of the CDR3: TGCAGCGTTGAAATACCACAGGGGGTTTGGACAGATACGCAGTATTTT. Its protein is CSVEIPQGVWTDTQYF.

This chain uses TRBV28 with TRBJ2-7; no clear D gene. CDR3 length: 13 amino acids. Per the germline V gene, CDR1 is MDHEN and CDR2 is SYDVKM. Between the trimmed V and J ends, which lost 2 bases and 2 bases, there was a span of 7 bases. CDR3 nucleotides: TGTGCCAGCAGTTTAGGGCAACCCTACGAGCAGTACTTC. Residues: CASSLGQPYEQYF.

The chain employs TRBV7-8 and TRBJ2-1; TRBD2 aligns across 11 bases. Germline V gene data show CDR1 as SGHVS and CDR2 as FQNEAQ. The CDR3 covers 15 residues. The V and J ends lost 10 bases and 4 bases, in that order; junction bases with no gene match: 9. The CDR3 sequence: CATRLAGTVYNEQFF. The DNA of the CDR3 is TGTGCCACAAGACTAGCGGGGACCGTATACAATGAGCAGTTCTTC. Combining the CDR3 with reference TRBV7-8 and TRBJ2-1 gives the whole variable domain GAGVSQSPRYKVAKRGQDVALRCDPISGHVSLFWYQQALGQGPEFLTYFQNEAQLDKSGLPSDRFFAERPEGSVSTLKIQRTQQEDSAVYLCATRLAGTVYNEQFFGPGTRLTVL.

The CDR3 DNA sequence: TGTGCCAGCTCACGACAGGACAGGGGAGTTAGCAATGAGCAGTTCTTC. Translation: CASSRQDRGVSNEQFF. The chain is built from TRBV18 and TRBJ2-1; 9 bases fit TRBD1. The ends lost 4 bases at V and 6 bases at J; junction bases unmatched: 10. CDR3 length equals 16 residues. The germline gives CDR1 KGHSH, CDR2 LQKENI.

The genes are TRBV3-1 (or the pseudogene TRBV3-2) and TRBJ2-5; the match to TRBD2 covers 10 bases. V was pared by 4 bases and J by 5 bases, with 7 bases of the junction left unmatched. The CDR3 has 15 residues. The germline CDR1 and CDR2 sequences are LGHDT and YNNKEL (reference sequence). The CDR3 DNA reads TGTGCCAGCAGCCGCGGGGGACTAGCGCGGGAGACCCAGTACTTC. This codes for CASSRGGLARETQYF.

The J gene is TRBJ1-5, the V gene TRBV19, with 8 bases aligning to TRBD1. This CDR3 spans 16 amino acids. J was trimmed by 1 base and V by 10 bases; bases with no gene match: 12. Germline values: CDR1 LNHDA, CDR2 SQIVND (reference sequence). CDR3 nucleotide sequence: TGTGCCACCTCGTCCACCGGGACAGGCAGCAATCAGCCCCAGCATTTT. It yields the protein CATSSTGTGSNQPQHF.

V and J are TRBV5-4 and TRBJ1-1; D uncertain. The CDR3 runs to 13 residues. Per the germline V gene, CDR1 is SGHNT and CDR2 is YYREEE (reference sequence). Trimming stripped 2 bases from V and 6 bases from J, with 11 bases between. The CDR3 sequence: CASSLTGRAEAFF. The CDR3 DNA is TGTGCCAGCAGCTTAACGGGTCGGGCTGAAGCTTTCTTT.

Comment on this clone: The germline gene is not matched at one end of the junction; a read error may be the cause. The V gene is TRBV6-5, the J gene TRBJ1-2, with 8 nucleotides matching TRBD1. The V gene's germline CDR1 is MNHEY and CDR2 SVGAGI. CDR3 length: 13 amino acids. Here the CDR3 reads CATSRQGTYGYTF. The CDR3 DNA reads TGTGCCACCAGTCGACAGGGGACTTATGGCTACACCTTC.

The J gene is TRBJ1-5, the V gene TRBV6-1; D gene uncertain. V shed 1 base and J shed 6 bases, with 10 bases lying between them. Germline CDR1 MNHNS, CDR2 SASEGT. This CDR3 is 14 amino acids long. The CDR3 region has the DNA TGTGCCAGCAGTGAAGGCGGGAAGGGTCAGCCCCAGCATTTT. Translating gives CASSEGGKGQPQHF.

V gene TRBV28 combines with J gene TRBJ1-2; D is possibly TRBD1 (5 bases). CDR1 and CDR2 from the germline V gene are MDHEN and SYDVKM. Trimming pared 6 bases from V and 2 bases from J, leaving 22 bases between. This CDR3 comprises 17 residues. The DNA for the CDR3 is TGTGCCAGCAGCCACCAGGGTGGGGGGAACAGGAACTATGGCTACACCTTC. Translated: CASSHQGGGNRNYGYTF.

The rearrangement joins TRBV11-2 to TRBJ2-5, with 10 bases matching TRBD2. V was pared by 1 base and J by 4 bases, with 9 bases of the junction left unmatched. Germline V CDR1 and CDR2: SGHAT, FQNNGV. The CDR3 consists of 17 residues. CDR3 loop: CASSLGTTSGARETQYF. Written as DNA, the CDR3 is TGTGCCAGCAGCTTAGGAACCACTAGCGGGGCCAGAGAGACCCAGTACTTC.

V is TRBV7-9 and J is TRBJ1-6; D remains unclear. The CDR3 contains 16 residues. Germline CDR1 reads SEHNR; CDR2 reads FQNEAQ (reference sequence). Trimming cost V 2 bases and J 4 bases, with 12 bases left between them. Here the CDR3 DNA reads TGTGCCAGCAGCTTAACTACGGATGGGTATAATTCACCCCTCCACTTT. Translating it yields CASSLTTDGYNSPLHF. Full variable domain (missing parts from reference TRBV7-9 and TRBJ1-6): DTGVSQNPRHKITKRGQNVTFRCDPISEHNRLYWYRQTLGQGPEFLTYFQNEAQLEKSRLLSDRFSAERPKGSFSTLEIQRTEQGDSAMYLCASSLTTDGYNSPLHFGNGTRLTVT.

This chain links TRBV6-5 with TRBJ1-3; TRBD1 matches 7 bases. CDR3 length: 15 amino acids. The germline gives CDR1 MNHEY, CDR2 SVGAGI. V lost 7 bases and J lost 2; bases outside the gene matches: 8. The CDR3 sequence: CASTPLTGAGNTIYF. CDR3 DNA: TGTGCCAGCACCCCGCTAACAGGGGCTGGAAACACCATATATTTT.

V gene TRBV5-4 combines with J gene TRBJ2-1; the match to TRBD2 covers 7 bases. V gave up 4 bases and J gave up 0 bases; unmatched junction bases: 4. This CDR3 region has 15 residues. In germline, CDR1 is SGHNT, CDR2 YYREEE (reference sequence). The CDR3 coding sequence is TGTGCCAGCAGCCGAAGCGGGAACTCCTACAATGAGCAGTTCTTC. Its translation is CASSRSGNSYNEQFF.

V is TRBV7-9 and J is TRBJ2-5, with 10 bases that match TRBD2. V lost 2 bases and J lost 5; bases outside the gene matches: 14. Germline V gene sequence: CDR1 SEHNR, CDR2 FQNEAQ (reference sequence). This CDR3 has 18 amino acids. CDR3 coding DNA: TGTGCCAGCAGCTTAACGCGAGGTAGCGGGGGGTCAAGGGAGACCCAGTACTTC. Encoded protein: CASSLTRGSGGSRETQYF. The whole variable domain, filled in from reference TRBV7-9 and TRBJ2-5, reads DTGVSQNPRHKITKRGQNVTFRCDPISEHNRLYWYRQTLGQGPEFLTYFQNEAQLEKSRLLSDRFSAERPKGSFSTLEIQRTEQGDSAMYLCASSLTRGSGGSRETQYFGPGTRLLVL.

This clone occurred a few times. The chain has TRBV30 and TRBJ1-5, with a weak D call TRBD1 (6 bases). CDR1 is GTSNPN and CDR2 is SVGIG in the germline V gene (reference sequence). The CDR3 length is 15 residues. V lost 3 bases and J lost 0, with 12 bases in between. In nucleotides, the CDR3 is TGTGCCTGGAGCATCGACAGGTTTAGCAATCAGCCCCAGCATTTT. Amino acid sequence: CAWSIDRFSNQPQHF. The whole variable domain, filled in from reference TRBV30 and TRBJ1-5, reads SQTIHQWPATLVQPVGSPLSLECTVEGTSNPNLYWYRQAAGRGLQLLFYSVGIGQISSEVPQNLSASRPQDRQFILSSKKLLLSDSGFYLCAWSIDRFSNQPQHFGDGTRLSIL.

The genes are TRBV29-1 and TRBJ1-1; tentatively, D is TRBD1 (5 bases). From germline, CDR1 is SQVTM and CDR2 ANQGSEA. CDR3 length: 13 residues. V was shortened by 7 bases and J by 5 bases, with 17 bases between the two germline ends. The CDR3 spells CSAVGGGTTEAFF. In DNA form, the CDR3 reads TGCAGCGCCGTGGGGGGTGGAACAACTGAAGCTTTCTTT.